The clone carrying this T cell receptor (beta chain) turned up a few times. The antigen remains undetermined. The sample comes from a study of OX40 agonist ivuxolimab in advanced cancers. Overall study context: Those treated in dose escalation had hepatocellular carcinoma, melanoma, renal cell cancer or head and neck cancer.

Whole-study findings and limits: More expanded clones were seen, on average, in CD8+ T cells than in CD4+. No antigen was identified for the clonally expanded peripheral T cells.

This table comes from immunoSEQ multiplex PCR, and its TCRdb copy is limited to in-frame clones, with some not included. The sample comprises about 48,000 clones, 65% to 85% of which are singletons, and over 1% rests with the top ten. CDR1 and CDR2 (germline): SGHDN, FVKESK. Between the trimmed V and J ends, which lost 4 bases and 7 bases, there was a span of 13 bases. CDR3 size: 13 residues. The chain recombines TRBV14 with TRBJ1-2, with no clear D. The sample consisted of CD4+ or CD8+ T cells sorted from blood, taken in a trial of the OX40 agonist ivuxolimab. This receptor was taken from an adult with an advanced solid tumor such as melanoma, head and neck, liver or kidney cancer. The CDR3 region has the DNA TGTGCCAGCAGCCCGTTTGACGGTGGTGGCTACACCTTC. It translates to CASSPFDGGGYTF.